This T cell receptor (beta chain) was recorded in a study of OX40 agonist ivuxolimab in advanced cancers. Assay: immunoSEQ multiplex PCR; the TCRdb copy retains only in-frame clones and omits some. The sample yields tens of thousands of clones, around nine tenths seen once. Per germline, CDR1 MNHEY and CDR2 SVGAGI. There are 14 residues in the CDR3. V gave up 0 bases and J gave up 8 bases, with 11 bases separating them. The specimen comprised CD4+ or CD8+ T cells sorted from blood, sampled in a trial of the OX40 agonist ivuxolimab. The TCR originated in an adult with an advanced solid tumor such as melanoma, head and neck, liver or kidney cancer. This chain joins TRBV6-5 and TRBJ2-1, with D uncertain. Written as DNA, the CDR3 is TGTGCCAGCAGTTACTCCCCCGCTTACTATGAGCAGTTCTTC. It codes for CASSYSPAYYEQFF.